The clone carrying this TCR beta chain was seen once. The antigen is undetermined. The same CDR3 can be traced to other DNA sequences in this sample. These data belong to a study of cytomegalovirus exposure and HLA in healthy donors. Findings and limits, study-wide: Researchers had no immune exposure information except CMV serostatus available.

Vbeta (60) and Jbeta (13) primers were used in the PCR. Profiling relied on immunoSEQ multiplex PCR, and the TCRdb table lists in-frame clones only, not all of them. The sample lists about 130,000 clones, approximately 82% seen once, with approximately 2.4% in the top ten. The CDR3 extends over 14 amino acids. V gave up 0 bases and J gave up 4 bases, with 9 bases separating them. In germline, CDR1 is MGHRA, CDR2 YSYEKL. Donors sampled were nominally healthy, though unrecorded immune exposures were likely. This receptor was taken from a man aged 45-60 years in good health and CMV-seronegative. What was sequenced was PBMCs. The chain recombines TRBV4-1 with TRBJ1-1; possible D gene TRBD1, 6 bases. The CDR3 DNA follows: TGCGCCAGCAGCCAAGATTCCAGGGGCACTGAAGCTTTCTTT. As protein: CASSQDSRGTEAFF.